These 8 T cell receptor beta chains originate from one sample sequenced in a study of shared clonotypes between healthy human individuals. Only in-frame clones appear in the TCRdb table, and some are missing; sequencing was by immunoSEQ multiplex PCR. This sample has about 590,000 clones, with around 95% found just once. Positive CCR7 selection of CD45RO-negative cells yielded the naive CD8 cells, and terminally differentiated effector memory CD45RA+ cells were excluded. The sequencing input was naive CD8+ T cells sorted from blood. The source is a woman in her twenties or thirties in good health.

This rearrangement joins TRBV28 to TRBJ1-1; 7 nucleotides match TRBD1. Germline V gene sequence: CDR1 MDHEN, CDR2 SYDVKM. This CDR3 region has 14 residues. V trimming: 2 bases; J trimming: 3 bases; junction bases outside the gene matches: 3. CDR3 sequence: CASSLRDSHTEAFF. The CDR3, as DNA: TGTGCCAGCAGTTTAAGGGACAGTCACACTGAAGCTTTCTTT.

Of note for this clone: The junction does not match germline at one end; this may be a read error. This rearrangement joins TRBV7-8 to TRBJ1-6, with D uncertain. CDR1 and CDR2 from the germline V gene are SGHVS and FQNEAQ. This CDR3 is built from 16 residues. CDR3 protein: CASSPTTNHRSPPHHF. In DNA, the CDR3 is TGTGCCAGCAGCCCCACCACCAACCATCGTTCGCCACCCCACCACTTT. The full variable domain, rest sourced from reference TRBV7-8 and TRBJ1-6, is GAGVSQSPRYKVAKRGQDVALRCDPISGHVSLFWYQQALGQGPEFLTYFQNEAQLDKSGLPSDRFFAERPEGSVSTLKIQRTQQEDSAVYLCASSPTTNHRSPPHHFGNGTRLTVT.

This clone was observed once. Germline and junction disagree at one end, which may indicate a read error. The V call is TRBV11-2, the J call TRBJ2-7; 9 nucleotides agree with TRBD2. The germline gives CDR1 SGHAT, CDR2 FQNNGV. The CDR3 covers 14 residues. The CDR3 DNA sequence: TGTGCCAGCAGCCTCGGGGGGGTAGCGGGAGAGAATCCTTTC. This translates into CASSLGGVAGENPF.

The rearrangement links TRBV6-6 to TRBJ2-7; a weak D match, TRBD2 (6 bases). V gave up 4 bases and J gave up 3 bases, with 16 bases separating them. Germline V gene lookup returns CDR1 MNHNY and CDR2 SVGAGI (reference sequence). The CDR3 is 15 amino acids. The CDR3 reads CASSSDLGGGYEQYF. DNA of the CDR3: TGTGCCAGCAGTTCGGATTTGGGGGGAGGCTACGAGCAGTACTTC.

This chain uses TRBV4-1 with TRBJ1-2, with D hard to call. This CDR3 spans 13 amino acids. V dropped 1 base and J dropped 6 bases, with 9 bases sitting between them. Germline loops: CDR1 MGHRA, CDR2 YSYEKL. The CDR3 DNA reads TGCGCCAGCAGCCAAGGGTTGACGCATGGCTACACCTTC. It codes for CASSQGLTHGYTF.

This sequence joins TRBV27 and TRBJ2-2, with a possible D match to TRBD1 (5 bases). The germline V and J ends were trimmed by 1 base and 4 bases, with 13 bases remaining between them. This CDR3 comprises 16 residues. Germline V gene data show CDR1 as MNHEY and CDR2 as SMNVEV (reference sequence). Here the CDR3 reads CASSLLLTVGTGELFF. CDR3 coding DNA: TGTGCCAGCAGTTTATTACTGACAGTTGGCACCGGGGAGCTGTTTTTT.

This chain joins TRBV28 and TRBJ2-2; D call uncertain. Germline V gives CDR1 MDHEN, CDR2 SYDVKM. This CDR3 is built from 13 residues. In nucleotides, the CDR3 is TGTGCAAGTGGGGATGCGAACACCGGGGAGCTGTTTTTT. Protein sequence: CASGDANTGELFF.

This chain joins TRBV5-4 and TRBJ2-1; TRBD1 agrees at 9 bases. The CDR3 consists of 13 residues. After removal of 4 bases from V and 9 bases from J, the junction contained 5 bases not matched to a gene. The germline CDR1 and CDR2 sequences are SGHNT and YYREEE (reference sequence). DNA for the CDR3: TGTGCCAGCAGCGTGGACAGGGGCTTTGAGCAGTTCTTC. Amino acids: CASSVDRGFEQFF.